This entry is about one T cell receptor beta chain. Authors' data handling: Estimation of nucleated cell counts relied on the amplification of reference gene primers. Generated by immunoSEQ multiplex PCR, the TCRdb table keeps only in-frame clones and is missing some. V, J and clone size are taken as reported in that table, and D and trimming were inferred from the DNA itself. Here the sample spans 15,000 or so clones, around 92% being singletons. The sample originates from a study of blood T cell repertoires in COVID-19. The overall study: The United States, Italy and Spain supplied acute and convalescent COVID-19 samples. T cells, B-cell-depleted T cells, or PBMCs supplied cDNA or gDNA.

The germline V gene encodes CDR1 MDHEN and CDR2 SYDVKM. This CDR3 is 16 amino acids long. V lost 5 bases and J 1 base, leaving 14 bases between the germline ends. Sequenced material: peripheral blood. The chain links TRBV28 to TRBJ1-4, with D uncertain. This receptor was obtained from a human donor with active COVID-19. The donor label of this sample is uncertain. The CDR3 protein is CASSTPTRVTNEKLFF. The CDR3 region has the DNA TGTGCCAGCAGTACCCCCACGAGGGTAACTAATGAAAAACTGTTTTTT.